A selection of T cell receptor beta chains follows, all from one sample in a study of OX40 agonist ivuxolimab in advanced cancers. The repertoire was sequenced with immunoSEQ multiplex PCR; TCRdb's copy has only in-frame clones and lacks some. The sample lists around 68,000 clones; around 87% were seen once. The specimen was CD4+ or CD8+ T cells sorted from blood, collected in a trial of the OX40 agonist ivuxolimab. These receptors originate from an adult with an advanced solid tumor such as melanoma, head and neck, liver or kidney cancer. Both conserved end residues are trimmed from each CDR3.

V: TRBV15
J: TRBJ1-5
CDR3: ATSRDSGFGNQPQH

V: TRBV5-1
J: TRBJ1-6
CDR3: ASSLSGRGGGASYNSPLH

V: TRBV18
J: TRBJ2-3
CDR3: ASSSYSDTQY

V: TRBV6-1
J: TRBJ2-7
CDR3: ASSEAFGQGGEQY

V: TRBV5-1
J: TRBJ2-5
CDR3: ASRHSGSGGETQY

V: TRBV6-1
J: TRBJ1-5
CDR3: ASSATGNNQPQH

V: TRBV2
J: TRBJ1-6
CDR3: ASRDYRDRGSPLH

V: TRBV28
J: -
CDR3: ASNTWESGGTYEQY

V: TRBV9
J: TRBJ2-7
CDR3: ASSVGGLAGYEQY

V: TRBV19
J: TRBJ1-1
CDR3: ASSSQAVGGTEAF

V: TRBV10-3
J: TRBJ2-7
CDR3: AISETSYEQY

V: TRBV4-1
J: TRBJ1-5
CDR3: ASSQGQGSGNNQPQH

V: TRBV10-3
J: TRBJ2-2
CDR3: AISASGGSNTGELF

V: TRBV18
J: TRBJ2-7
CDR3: ASSPLGESYEQY

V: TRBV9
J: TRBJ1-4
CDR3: ASSAGQGNEKLF

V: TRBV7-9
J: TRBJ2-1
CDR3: ASTGLVSYNEQF

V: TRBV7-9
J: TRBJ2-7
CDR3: ASSLEGISSYEQY

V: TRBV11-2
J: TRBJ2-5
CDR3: ASSLRAVETQY

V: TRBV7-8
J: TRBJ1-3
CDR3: ASSLQGTGNTIY

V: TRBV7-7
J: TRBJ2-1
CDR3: ASSLVSGVNNEQF

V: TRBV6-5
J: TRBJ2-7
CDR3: ASSGGQRYEQY

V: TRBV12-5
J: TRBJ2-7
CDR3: VSGFSTYEQY

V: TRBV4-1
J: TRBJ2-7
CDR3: ASSQGPLGEQY

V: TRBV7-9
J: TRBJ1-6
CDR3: ASSSLGPTSSYNSPLH

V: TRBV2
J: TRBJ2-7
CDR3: ASRKAGGGYEQY

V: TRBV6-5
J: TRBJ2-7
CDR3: ASSRSQGGYEQY

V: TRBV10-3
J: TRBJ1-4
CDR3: AISEPGPGEKLF

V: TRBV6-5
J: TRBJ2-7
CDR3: ASSYRAGQAHEQY

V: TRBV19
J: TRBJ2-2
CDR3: ASSTPVGRGTGELF

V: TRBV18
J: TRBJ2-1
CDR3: ASSPTTGISYNEQF

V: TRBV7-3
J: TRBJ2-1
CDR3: ASSLNGAPRAEQF

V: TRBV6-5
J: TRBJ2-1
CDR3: ASSSGQRNEQF

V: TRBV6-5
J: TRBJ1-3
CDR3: ASSYSAGKVDTIY

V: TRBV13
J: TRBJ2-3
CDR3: ASSLGGGHDTQY

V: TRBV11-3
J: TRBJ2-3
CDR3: ASSLQGRGADTQY

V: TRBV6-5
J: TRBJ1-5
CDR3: ASSLRGGNQPQH

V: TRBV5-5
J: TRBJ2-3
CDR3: ASSLAASGGLHTQY

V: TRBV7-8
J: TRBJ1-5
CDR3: ASSSRNRDRGFGNQPQH

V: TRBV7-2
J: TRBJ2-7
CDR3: ASSLSAGQGEQY

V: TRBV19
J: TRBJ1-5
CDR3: ASSIVSGSNQPQH

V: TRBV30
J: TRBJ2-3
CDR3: AWRWSDTQY